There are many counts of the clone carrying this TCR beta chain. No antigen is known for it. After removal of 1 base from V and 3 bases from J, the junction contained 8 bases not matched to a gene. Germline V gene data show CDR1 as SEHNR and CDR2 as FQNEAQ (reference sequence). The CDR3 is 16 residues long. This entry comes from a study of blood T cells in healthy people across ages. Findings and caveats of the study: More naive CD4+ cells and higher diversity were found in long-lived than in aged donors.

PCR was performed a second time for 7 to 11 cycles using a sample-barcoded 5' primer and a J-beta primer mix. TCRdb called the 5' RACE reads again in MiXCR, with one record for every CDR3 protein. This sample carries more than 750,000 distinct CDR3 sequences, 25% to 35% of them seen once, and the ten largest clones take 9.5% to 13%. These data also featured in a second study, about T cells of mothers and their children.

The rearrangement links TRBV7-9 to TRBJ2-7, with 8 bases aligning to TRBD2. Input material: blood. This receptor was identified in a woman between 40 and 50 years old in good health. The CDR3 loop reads CASSLDSSGLSYEQYF. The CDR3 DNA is TGTGCCAGCAGCTTAGACTCTAGCGGGCTAAGCTACGAGCAGTACTTC.